The present entry profiles one TCR beta chain with its context. Its antigen is undetermined. The survey-level immunoSEQ assay was used. Method: immunoSEQ multiplex PCR; TCRdb's copy keeps in-frame clones and lacks some. The sample shows 35,000 to 45,000 clones, approximately 86% of them seen only once. This sample is part of a study of STAT5B mutations in CD4+ large granular lymphocyte leukemia. Study outcomes and limitations: 8/27 top patient clones versus 2/35 control clones were TRBV06-family. Roughly 27% of private leukemic clonotypes occurred rarely in other patients' non-leukemic repertoires. Without HLA matching, higher CD4+ than CD8+ T-LGLL clonality could reflect small sample size.

The junction had 16 bases not matched to a gene; V was cut back by 7 bases and J by 10 bases. Germline lookup yields CDR1 SGHAT and CDR2 FQNNGV. The CDR3 has 16 amino acids. The TCR was taken from a human donor in good health. The chain has TRBV11-2 and TRBJ2-1; 10 nucleotides match TRBD2. The specimen sequenced was CD4+ T cells from blood buffy coats. CDR3 protein: CASTASSGRAGPEQFF. CDR3 nucleotides: TGTGCCAGCACGGCAAGCAGCGGGAGGGCCGGGCCGGAGCAGTTCTTC.